The T cell receptor (beta chain) described here comes from a study of CD8 T cells in ankylosing spondylitis. V gave up 3 bases and J gave up 12 bases; unmatched junction bases: 4. The CDR3 extends over 11 amino acids. CDR1 DFQATT and CDR2 SNEGSKA come from the germline V gene (reference sequence). As for this clonotype: No antigen is known for it.

Study-level results: A TCR beta motif made of 7 to 9 highly homologous variants seemed typical of ankylosing spondylitis blood. It was reported that disease-linked clones were significantly enriched in matched ankylosing spondylitis synovial fluid. Certain motif variants had earlier been reported in reactive arthritis synovial fluid and blood.

Scientists made TCR beta libraries using quantitative 5'-RACE with molecular barcodes. MiXCR, applied by TCRdb to the 5' RACE reads, yields one record per CDR3 protein. The sample lists fewer than 400,000 distinct CDR3 sequences, around 24% occurring once. Specimen: blood, either unsorted or a sorted T cell fraction (not recorded which). This sequence was found in a male donor with ankylosing spondylitis. The chain couples TRBV20-1 to TRBJ2-1; 8 bases fit TRBD2. The CDR3 sequence: CSASGRGGQFF. The CDR3 DNA is TGCAGTGCTAGCGGGAGGGGGGGGCAGTTCTTC.